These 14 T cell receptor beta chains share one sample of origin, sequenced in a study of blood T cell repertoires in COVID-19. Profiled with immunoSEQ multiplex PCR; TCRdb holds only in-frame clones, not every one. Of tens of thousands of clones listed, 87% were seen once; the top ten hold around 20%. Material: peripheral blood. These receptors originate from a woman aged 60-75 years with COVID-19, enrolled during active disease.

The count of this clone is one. In DNA, the CDR3 is TGTGCCAGCAGCTCACCGACAGGGAGTACTGAAGCTTTCTTT. Translation: CASSSPTGSTEAFF. The J gene is TRBJ1-1, the V gene TRBV7-9; 7 nucleotides agree with TRBD1. Germline assignment: CDR1 SEHNR and CDR2 FQNEAQ (reference sequence). The CDR3 runs 14 residues. The ends lost 4 bases at V and 5 bases at J; junction bases unmatched: 7.

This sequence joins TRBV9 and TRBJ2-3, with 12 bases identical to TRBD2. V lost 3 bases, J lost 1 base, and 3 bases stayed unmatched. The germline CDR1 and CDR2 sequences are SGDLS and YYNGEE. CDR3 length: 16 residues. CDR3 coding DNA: TGTGCCAGCAGCGCCCGGACTAGCGGGGGCACAGATACGCAGTATTTT. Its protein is CASSARTSGGTDTQYF.

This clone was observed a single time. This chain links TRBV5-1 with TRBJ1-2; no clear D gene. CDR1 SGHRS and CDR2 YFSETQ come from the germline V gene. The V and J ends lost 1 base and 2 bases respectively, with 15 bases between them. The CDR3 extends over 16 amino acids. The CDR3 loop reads CASSLRRQALNYGYTF. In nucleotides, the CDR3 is TGCGCCAGCAGCTTGCGCCGGCAGGCTTTAAACTATGGCTACACCTTC. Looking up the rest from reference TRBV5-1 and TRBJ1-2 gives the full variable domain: KAGVTQTPRYLIKTRGQQVTLSCSPISGHRSVSWYQQTPGQGLQFLFEYFSETQRNKGNFPGRFSGRQFSNSRSEMNVSTLELGDSALYLCASSLRRQALNYGYTFGSGTRLTVV.

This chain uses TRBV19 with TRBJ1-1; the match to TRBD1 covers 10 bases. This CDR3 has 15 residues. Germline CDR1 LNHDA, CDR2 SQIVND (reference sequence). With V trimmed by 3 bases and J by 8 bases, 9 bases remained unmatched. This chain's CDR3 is CASSIPGQGVQEAFF. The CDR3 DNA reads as TGTGCCAGTAGTATCCCCGGACAGGGGGTACAGGAAGCTTTCTTT.

CDR3 in DNA: TGCGCCAGCAGTGTGGGGGGAAACTATGGCTACACCTTC. This codes for CASSVGGNYGYTF. The chain combines TRBV10-2 with TRBJ1-2, with D possibly being TRBD1 (5 bases). The CDR3 is made up of 13 amino acids. Deletions cut 4 bases from V and 2 bases from J, with 8 bases between. Germline V gives CDR1 WSHSY, CDR2 SAAADI.

The CDR3: CASSTGTGNNYGYTF. As DNA, the CDR3 is TGTGCCAGCAGTACCGGGACAGGGAATAACTATGGCTACACCTTC. The chain uses TRBV28 and TRBJ1-2; 9 positions agree with TRBD1. Germline-derived CDR1 and CDR2 are MDHEN and SYDVKM. The CDR3 is 15 residues long. The V segment lost 5 bases and the J segment 1 base; nucleotides outside the gene matches: 5.

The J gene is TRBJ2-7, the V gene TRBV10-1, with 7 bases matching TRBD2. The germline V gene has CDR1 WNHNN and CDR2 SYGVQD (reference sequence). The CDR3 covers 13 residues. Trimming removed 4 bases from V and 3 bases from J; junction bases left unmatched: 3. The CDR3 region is CASSVASGYEQYF. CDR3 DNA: TGCGCCAGCAGTGTGGCTAGCGGCTACGAGCAGTACTTC.

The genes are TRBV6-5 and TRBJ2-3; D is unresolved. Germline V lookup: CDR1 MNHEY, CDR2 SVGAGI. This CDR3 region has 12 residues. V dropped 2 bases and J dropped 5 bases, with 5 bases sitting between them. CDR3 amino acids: CASSYGQDTQYF. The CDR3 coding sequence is TGTGCCAGCAGTTACGGCCAAGATACGCAGTATTTT.

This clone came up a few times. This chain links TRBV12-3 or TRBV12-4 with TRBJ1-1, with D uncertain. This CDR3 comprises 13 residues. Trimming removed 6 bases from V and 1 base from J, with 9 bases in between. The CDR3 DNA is TGTGCCAGCAGCCAGGATGGGAACACTGAAGCTTTCTTT. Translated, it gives CASSQDGNTEAFF.

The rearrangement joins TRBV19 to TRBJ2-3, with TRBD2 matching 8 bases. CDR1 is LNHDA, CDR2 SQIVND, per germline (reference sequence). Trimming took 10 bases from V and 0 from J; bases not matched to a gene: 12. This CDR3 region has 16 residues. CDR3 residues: CATNSGTRASTDTQYF. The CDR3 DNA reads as TGTGCCACCAACTCCGGGACTAGGGCTAGCACAGATACGCAGTATTTT. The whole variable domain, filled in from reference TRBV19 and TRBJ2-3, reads DGGITQSPKYLFRKEGQNVTLSCEQNLNHDAMYWYRQDPGQGLRLIYYSQIVNDFQKGDIAEGYSVSREKKESFPLTVTSAQKNPTAFYLCATNSGTRASTDTQYFGPGTRLTVL.

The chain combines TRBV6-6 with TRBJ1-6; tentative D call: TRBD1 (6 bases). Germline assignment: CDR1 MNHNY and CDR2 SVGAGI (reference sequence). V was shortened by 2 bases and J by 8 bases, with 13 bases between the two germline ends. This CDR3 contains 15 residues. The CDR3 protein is CASSYQDSKYSPLHF. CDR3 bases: TGTGCCAGCAGTTACCAGGACAGTAAATATTCACCCCTCCACTTT.

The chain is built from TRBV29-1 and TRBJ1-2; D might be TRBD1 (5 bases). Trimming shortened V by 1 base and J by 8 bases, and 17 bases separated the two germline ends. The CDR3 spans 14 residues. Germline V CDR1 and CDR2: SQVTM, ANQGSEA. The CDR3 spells CSVEVRGTSAGYTF. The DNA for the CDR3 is TGCAGCGTTGAAGTCCGGGGGACCTCCGCGGGCTACACCTTC.

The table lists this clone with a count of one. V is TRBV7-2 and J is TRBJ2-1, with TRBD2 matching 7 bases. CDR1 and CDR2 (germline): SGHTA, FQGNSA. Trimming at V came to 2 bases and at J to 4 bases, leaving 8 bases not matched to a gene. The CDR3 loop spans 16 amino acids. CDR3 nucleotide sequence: TGTGCCAGCAGCTTACGGGAGGCGGTTCTATACAATGAGCAGTTCTTC. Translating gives CASSLREAVLYNEQFF.

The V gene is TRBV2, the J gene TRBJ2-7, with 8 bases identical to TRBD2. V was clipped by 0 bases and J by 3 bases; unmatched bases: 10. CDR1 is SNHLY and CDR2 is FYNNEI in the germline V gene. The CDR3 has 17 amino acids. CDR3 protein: CASSEAQLSGGIYEQYF. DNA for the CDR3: TGTGCCAGCAGTGAAGCGCAGCTGAGCGGGGGAATCTACGAGCAGTACTTC.